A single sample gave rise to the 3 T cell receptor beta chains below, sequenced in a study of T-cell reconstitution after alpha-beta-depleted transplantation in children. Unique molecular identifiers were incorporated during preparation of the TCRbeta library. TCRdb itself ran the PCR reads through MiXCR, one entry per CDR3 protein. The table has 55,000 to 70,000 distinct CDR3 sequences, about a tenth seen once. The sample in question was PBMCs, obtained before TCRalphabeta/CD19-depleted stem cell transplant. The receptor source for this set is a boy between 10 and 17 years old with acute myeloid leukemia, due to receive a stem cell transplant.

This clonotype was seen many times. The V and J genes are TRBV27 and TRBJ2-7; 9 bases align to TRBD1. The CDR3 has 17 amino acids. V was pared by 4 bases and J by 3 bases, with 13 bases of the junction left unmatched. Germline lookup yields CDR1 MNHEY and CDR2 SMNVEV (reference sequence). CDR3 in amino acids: CASSSARRGQGDYEQYF. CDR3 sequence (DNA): TGTGCCAGCAGTTCCGCAAGGAGGGGACAGGGAGACTACGAGCAGTACTTC.

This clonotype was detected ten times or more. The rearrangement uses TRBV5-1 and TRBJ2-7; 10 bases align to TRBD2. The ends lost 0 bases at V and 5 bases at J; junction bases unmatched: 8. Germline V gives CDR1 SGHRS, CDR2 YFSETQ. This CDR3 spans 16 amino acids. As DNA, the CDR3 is TGCGCCAGCAGCTTGGGCTTAAGGACTAGCGGAGACGAGCAGTACTTC. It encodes CASSLGLRTSGDEQYF.

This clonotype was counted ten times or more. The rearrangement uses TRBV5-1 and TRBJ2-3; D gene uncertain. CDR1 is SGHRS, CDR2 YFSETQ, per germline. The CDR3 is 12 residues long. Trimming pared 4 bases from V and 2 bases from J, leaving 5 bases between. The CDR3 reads CASSPNTDTQYF. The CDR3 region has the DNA TGCGCCAGCAGCCCCAACACAGATACGCAGTATTTT. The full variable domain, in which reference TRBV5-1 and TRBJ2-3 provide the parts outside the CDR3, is KAGVTQTPRYLIKTRGQQVTLSCSPISGHRSVSWYQQTPGQGLQFLFEYFSETQRNKGNFPGRFSGRQFSNSRSEMNVSTLELGDSALYLCASSPNTDTQYFGPGTRLTVL.